Shown below are 3 T cell receptor beta chains from a single sample sequenced in a study of blood T cell repertoires in COVID-19. Here immunoSEQ multiplex PCR was the method, and the copy in TCRdb shows in-frame clones only, minus some. The table shows about 140,000 clones, with roughly 84% occurring only once. Sequenced sample: peripheral blood. Receptors were obtained from an older woman with acute or convalescent COVID-19.

The sample holds one count of this clone. The chain joins TRBV19 to TRBJ1-2; D not certain. Germline V gene lookup returns CDR1 LNHDA and CDR2 SQIVND (reference sequence). V gave up 7 bases and J gave up 4 bases, with 13 bases separating them. This CDR3 contains 13 residues. CDR3 amino acids: CASKRTGTYGYTF. The CDR3 DNA sequence: TGTGCCAGTAAGAGAACGGGAACCTATGGCTACACCTTC.

V gene TRBV24-1 combines with J gene TRBJ2-7; 8 bases align to TRBD2. Trimming cost V 6 bases and J 6 bases; bases outside gene matches: 6. The V gene's germline CDR1 is KGHDR and CDR2 SFDVKD. The CDR3 consists of 13 residues. The CDR3 DNA is TGTGCCACCAGTATTGCGGCGGGGGGCGAGCAGTACTTC. It codes for CATSIAAGGEQYF.

This chain connects TRBV5-4 to TRBJ1-1, with a weak D call TRBD1 (6 bases). V was trimmed by 0 bases and J by 5 bases, leaving 11 bases between them. The CDR3 runs 14 residues. The V gene's germline CDR1 is SGHNT and CDR2 YYREEE (reference sequence). CDR3 nucleotides: TGTGCCAGCAGCTTGGACCAGGGGATAACTGAAGCTTTCTTT. It specifies CASSLDQGITEAFF.